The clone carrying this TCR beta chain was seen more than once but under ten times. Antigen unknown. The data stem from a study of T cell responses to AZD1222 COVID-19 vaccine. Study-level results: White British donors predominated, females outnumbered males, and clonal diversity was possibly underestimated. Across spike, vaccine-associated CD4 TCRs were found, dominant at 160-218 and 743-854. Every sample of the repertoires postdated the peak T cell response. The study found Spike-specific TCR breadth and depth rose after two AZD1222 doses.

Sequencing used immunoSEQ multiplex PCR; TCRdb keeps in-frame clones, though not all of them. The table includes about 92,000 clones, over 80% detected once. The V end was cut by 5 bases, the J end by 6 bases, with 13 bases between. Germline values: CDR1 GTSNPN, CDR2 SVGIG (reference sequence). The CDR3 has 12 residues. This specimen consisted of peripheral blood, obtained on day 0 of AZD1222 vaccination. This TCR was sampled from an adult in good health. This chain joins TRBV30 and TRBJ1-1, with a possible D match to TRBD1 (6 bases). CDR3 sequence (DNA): TGTGCCTGGGGGGGGACATTTCCTGAAGCTTTCTTT. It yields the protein CAWGGTFPEAFF. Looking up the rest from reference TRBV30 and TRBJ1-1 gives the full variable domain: SQTIHQWPATLVQPVGSPLSLECTVEGTSNPNLYWYRQAAGRGLQLLFYSVGIGQISSEVPQNLSASRPQDRQFILSSKKLLLSDSGFYLCAWGGTFPEAFFGQGTRLTVV.